Presented here are 5 T cell receptor beta chains from one specimen sequenced in a study of blood T cell repertoires in COVID-19 (dated by TCRdb to 2018 to 2021). Receptor amplification or capture employed the immunoSEQ multiplex PCR assay. The source is immuneACCESS, and TCRdb retained only in-frame sequences with V and J called. Part of the clones is not carried over; for the studies checked, unresolved V genes explain less than half of this, and the remainder is unexplained. A total of approximately 220,000 clones appear in this sample, roughly nine tenths of them only once. The biggest ten clones account for roughly 2.5% of the sample. Sequenced material: PBMCs or T cells enriched from blood (not recorded which). Every receptor here comes from a woman aged 25 to 45 who had recovered from COVID-19.

The V and J genes are TRBV7-9 and TRBJ1-1; maybe TRBD1 (5 bases). The germline gives CDR1 SEHNR, CDR2 FQNEAQ (reference sequence). This CDR3 contains 15 residues. V was trimmed by 5 bases and J by 2 bases, leaving 15 bases between them. The CDR3 here is CASSPLKDTNTEAFF. The CDR3 DNA sequence: TGTGCCAGCAGCCCACTAAAGGACACCAACACTGAAGCTTTCTTT.

The chain uses TRBV4-2 and TRBJ1-5, with D possibly being TRBD1 (5 bases). This CDR3 spans 15 amino acids. Trimming pared 0 bases from V and 4 bases from J, leaving 10 bases between. Per the germline V gene, CDR1 is LGHNA and CDR2 is YNFKEQ. As DNA, the CDR3 is TGTGCCAGCAGCCAAGATCAGGGATCAAATCAGCCCCAGCATTTT. The encoded protein is CASSQDQGSNQPQHF.

The J gene is TRBJ2-7, the V gene TRBV3-1 (or the pseudogene TRBV3-2), with 7 positions matching TRBD1. The CDR3 has 14 residues. The V segment lost 1 base and the J segment 9 bases; nucleotides outside the gene matches: 9. Germline CDR1 reads LGHDT; CDR2 reads YNNKEL (reference sequence). The CDR3 loop reads CASSQVSIPGGQYF. CDR3 bases: TGTGCCAGCAGCCAAGTCTCCATACCAGGGGGGCAGTACTTC.

This chain joins TRBV7-8 and TRBJ1-6; no definite D call. Germline CDR1 and CDR2: SGHVS and FQNEAQ. V was trimmed by 2 bases and J by 10 bases, leaving 6 bases between them. This CDR3 has 12 amino acids. In nucleotides, the CDR3 is TGTGCCAGCAGCTTACTGCGCTCACCCCTCCACTTT. Translation gives CASSLLRSPLHF.

The gene calls are TRBV5-1 and TRBJ2-5; perhaps TRBD1 as D (5 bases). V lost 4 bases to trimming and J lost 5 bases, with 24 bases between them. The germline V gene encodes CDR1 SGHRS and CDR2 YFSETQ. The CDR3 is 17 amino acids. The CDR3 protein is CASSPFIRALFGETQYF. DNA of the CDR3: TGCGCCAGCAGCCCCTTCATCAGGGCCCTATTCGGGGAGACCCAGTACTTC.